The 28 T cell receptor beta chains given below trace back to one sample, sequenced in a study of post-analysis software for immune sequencing data. Study conclusions and caveats: Higher frequency in patients than in controls was seen for roughly 5 TRBV segments, with TRBV5-6, TRBV5-1 and TRBV20-1 among them.

TCR beta cDNA libraries had unique molecular identifiers. TCRdb analysed the PCR reads with MiXCR anew, one entry per CDR3 protein. Among roughly 400,000 distinct CDR3 sequences, about 39% were seen once, and the ten largest hold approximately 7.6%. For these TCRs, the target antigens are not known. The sequenced sample was blood. Source of these receptors: a girl aged 2 to 9 with multiple sclerosis.

The genes are TRBV7-2 and TRBJ2-7; 14 positions agree with TRBD2. The CDR3 runs 16 residues. V was pared by 5 bases and J by 3 bases, with 6 bases of the junction left unmatched. Per germline, CDR1 SGHTA and CDR2 FQGNSA. The CDR3: CASSRSGTSGSYEQYV. The CDR3 DNA reads as TGTGCCAGCAGCCGGTCGGGGACTAGCGGGAGCTACGAGCAGTACGTC.

The genes are TRBV5-1 and TRBJ2-7; perhaps TRBD1 as D (5 bases). The DNA end favors TRBJ2-5, so the J call may be wrong. The CDR3 is 14 amino acids. The germline CDR1 and CDR2 sequences are SGHRS and YFSETQ. The CDR3 DNA reads as TGCGCCAGCAGCTGGGGCACAGGTACCGAGACCCAGTACTTC. Its protein product is CASSWGTGTETQYF.

V usage is TRBV6-5 and J usage is TRBJ2-2; 11 nucleotides align to TRBD2. V trimming: 4 bases; J trimming: 2 bases; junction bases outside the gene matches: 12. The germline V gene encodes CDR1 MNHEY and CDR2 SVGAGI. The CDR3 extends over 19 amino acids. The chain's CDR3 is CASSWGGTSGYLNTGELFF. The DNA for the CDR3 is TGTGCCAGCAGTTGGGGAGGGACTAGCGGATACTTAAACACCGGGGAGCTGTTTTTT.

The sample holds a few counts of this clonotype. The V gene is TRBV6-1, the J gene TRBJ2-5; 9 bases match TRBD1. The J call may be faulty, since TRBJ2-7 better matches the DNA end. The CDR3 has 16 amino acids. CDR1 is MNHNS, CDR2 SASEGT, per germline. CDR3 in amino acids: CASGRKPGQGVLEQYF. The CDR3 DNA reads TGTGCCAGCGGAAGGAAACCGGGACAGGGAGTGCTCGAGCAGTACTTC.

This clonotype was observed a handful of times. The chain uses TRBV12-5 and TRBJ2-5, with D unresolved. The CDR3 is 15 residues long. In germline, CDR1 is LGHNT, CDR2 FRNRAP. V gave up 5 bases and J gave up 2 bases, with 15 bases separating them. DNA for the CDR3: TGTGCTAGTGGTGACCCCCCGCTATCACAAGAGACCCAGTACTTC. This codes for CASGDPPLSQETQYF.

This clonotype turned up a few times. The chain combines TRBV7-9 with TRBJ2-7; 10 nucleotides align to TRBD1. Germline trimming cut 3 bases from V and 2 bases from J; bases unmatched to any gene: 7. The germline gives CDR1 SEHNR, CDR2 FQNEAQ (reference sequence). The CDR3 sequence is 16 residues long. The CDR3 loop reads CASSFGGTGEAYEQYF. Written as DNA, the CDR3 is TGTGCCAGCAGCTTTGGTGGGACAGGGGAAGCCTACGAGCAGTACTTC.

The V call is TRBV5-1, the J call TRBJ2-5, with D possibly TRBD1 on 5 matching bases. In germline, CDR1 is SGHRS, CDR2 YFSETQ. With 4 bases removed from V and 0 bases from J, the gap between germline ends came to 10 bases. This CDR3 is built from 14 residues. Here the CDR3 reads CASSDRPYQETQYF. In DNA form, the CDR3 reads TGCGCCAGCAGCGACAGACCGTACCAAGAGACCCAGTACTTC.

This clonotype was recorded a few times. The chain couples TRBV28 to TRBJ1-2; D is unresolved. The CDR3 has 15 amino acids. Germline V gene data show CDR1 as MDHEN and CDR2 as SYDVKM. V gave up 5 bases and J gave up 7 bases, with 20 bases separating them. CDR3 protein: CASSRKNIRTIGYTF. The CDR3 DNA reads TGTGCCAGCAGTCGAAAGAACATCAGAACGATTGGCTACACCTTC.

J is TRBJ2-5 and V is TRBV6-5; 7 bases align to TRBD1. J lost 4 bases, V lost 3 bases, and 14 bases had no gene match. The CDR3 is 17 residues long. Germline lookup yields CDR1 MNHEY and CDR2 SVGAGI. The CDR3, as DNA: TGTGCCAGCAGTTATCTACCTCCGCGGGCAGGGGGAGAGACCCAGTACTTC. This encodes CASSYLPPRAGGETQYF.

This clonotype was seen only a few times. The chain employs TRBV5-5 and TRBJ2-3; D remains ambiguous. Trimming shortened V by 0 bases and J by 3 bases, and 8 bases separated the two germline ends. CDR1 and CDR2 from the germline V gene are SGHKS and YYEKEE (reference sequence). CDR3 size: 14 residues. CDR3 nucleotides: TGTGCCAGCAGCTTGGGGCAGGAGACAGATACGCAGTATTTT. Translation gives CASSLGQETDTQYF.

V gene TRBV2 combines with J gene TRBJ2-7; 7 bases match TRBD2. Losses at the gene ends were 4 bases for V and 2 bases for J; bases not matched to a gene: 5. The CDR3 is 14 residues long. Germline V CDR1 and CDR2: SNHLY, FYNNEI. CDR3 amino acids: CASSALAVPYEQYF. DNA of the CDR3: TGTGCCAGCAGTGCCCTAGCGGTCCCCTACGAGCAGTACTTC.

The chain is built from TRBV3-1 and TRBJ2-1, with a weak D call TRBD2 (6 bases). This CDR3 region has 16 residues. CDR1 and CDR2 from the germline V gene are LGHDT and YNNKEL (reference sequence). V was trimmed by 0 bases and J by 4 bases, leaving 13 bases between them. The CDR3 DNA follows: TGTGCCAGCAGCCAAGATCCGGTCGGGACTTACAATGAGCAGTTCTTC. It encodes CASSQDPVGTYNEQFF.

V usage is TRBV9 and J usage is TRBJ2-1; 12 bases are a match to TRBD2. J gave up 8 bases and V 0 bases, and 3 bases lay outside the gene matches. CDR1 is SGDLS and CDR2 is YYNGEE in the germline V gene. The CDR3 sequence is 15 residues long. The CDR3 here is CASSVGGLAGYEQFF. As DNA, the CDR3 is TGTGCCAGCAGCGTAGGGGGACTAGCGGGCTATGAGCAGTTCTTC. The full variable domain, in which reference TRBV9 and TRBJ2-1 provide the parts outside the CDR3, is DSGVTQTPKHLITATGQRVTLRCSPRSGDLSVYWYQQSLDQGLQFLIQYYNGEERAKGNILERFSAQQFPDLHSELNLSSLELGDSALYFCASSVGGLAGYEQFFGPGTRLTVL.

The chain carries TRBV5-1 and TRBJ1-6; D not certain. The germline CDR1 and CDR2 sequences are SGHRS and YFSETQ. V gave up 4 bases and J gave up 10 bases, with 12 bases separating them. The CDR3 totals 13 residues. CDR3: CASSVGLASPLHF. The CDR3 DNA follows: TGCGCCAGCAGCGTAGGACTTGCCTCACCCCTCCACTTT. The variable domain in full, with the rest retrieved from reference TRBV5-1 and TRBJ1-6, is KAGVTQTPRYLIKTRGQQVTLSCSPISGHRSVSWYQQTPGQGLQFLFEYFSETQRNKGNFPGRFSGRQFSNSRSEMNVSTLELGDSALYLCASSVGLASPLHFGNGTRLTVT.

This clonotype was seen more than once but under ten times. V gene TRBV27 combines with J gene TRBJ2-1; possible D gene TRBD2, 5 bases. The CDR3 sequence is 14 residues long. The V gene's germline CDR1 is MNHEY and CDR2 SMNVEV (reference sequence). V gave up 0 bases and J gave up 8 bases, with 11 bases separating them. CDR3 sequence (DNA): TGTGCCAGCAGTTTATCCCGGGGTAGACATGAGCAGTTCTTC. It specifies CASSLSRGRHEQFF.

This chain joins TRBV5-1 and TRBJ2-5; D is undetermined. Germline lookup yields CDR1 SGHRS and CDR2 YFSETQ. V was shortened by 2 bases and J by 1 base, with 9 bases between the two germline ends. This CDR3 contains 14 residues. This CDR3 reads CASSFSAAQETQYF. CDR3 DNA: TGCGCCAGCAGCTTCTCGGCGGCCCAAGAGACCCAGTACTTC.

This chain uses TRBV2 with TRBJ2-1, with D possibly matching TRBD2 (6 bases). Germline CDR1 SNHLY, CDR2 FYNNEI. The CDR3 loop spans 16 amino acids. Deletions cut 5 bases from V and 8 bases from J, with 22 bases between. In DNA, the CDR3 is TGTGCCAGCAGTCCCCCTATAGCGGCCCTCCGCGATGAGCAGTTCTTC. This codes for CASSPPIAALRDEQFF.

This chain connects TRBV29-1 to TRBJ1-1; 9 bases match TRBD1. Germline V gene data show CDR1 as SQVTM and CDR2 as ANQGSEA. V lost 5 bases and J lost 5; bases outside the gene matches: 3. The CDR3 runs to 12 residues. The CDR3 nucleotides are TGCAGCGTTCGACAGGGGGAGACTGAAGCTTTCTTT. Protein sequence: CSVRQGETEAFF.

This clonotype came up a few times. The rearrangement joins TRBV4-3 to TRBJ1-4, with unresolved D. CDR1 is LGHNA and CDR2 is YSLEER in the germline V gene. The CDR3 is made up of 16 amino acids. The V and J ends lost 0 bases and 0 bases respectively, with 8 bases between them. Here the CDR3 DNA reads TGCGCCAGCAGCCAAGATTATGTCACAACTAATGAAAAACTGTTTTTT. Residues: CASSQDYVTTNEKLFF.

This sequence joins TRBV5-1 and TRBJ2-1; 11 bases are shared with TRBD2. In germline, CDR1 is SGHRS, CDR2 YFSETQ. J was trimmed by 1 base and V by 0 bases; bases with no gene match: 6. The CDR3 is made up of 18 amino acids. CDR3 in DNA: TGCGCCAGCAGCTTGGGTAGCGGGGGGGGTTCTTCCTACAATGAGCAGTTCTTC. It translates to CASSLGSGGGSSYNEQFF.

This chain connects TRBV7-9 to TRBJ1-6, with D perhaps matching TRBD1 (6 bases). The germline V gene encodes CDR1 SEHNR and CDR2 FQNEAQ (reference sequence). CDR3 size: 15 residues. V shed 4 bases and J shed 7 bases, with 14 bases lying between them. CDR3 sequence (DNA): TGTGCCAGCAGCTCCTGGGGCAGGGGCAATTCACCCCTCCACTTT. Encoded protein: CASSSWGRGNSPLHF.

This clonotype has just a few counts. CDR3: CASSGTSGATDTQYF. Written as DNA, the CDR3 is TGTGCCAGCAGCGGGACTAGCGGGGCCACAGATACGCAGTATTTT. The genes are TRBV6-5 and TRBJ2-3, with TRBD2 identical over 13 bases. Germline CDR1 is MNHEY and CDR2 is SVGAGI. The CDR3 length is 15 residues. The V gene end was trimmed by 6 bases and the J gene end by 2 bases; junction bases not matched to a gene: 2.

The rearrangement uses TRBV12-3 or TRBV12-4 and TRBJ1-2; D may be TRBD1 (5 bases). This CDR3 is built from 15 residues. V lost 2 bases to trimming and J lost 2 bases, with 12 bases between them. CDR3 coding DNA: TGTGCCAGCAGTTTAAGAGGGGCAGGGAACTATGGCTACACCTTC. It yields the protein CASSLRGAGNYGYTF.

This clonotype was observed once. The V gene is TRBV27, the J gene TRBJ2-1, with TRBD1 matching 11 bases. The CDR3 spans 16 residues. V gave up 5 bases and J gave up 6 bases; unmatched junction bases: 9. CDR1 MNHEY and CDR2 SMNVEV come from the germline V gene (reference sequence). The CDR3 spells CASSRSGTGGFNEQFF. The DNA of the CDR3 is TGTGCCAGCAGTCGATCGGGGACAGGGGGATTCAATGAGCAGTTCTTC.

The sample holds a few counts of this clonotype. The chain uses TRBV7-2 and TRBJ2-3; 9 bases fit TRBD1. The junction had 3 bases not matched to a gene; V was cut back by 4 bases and J by 1 base. Germline V lookup: CDR1 SGHTA, CDR2 FQGNSA. The CDR3 sequence is 15 residues long. CDR3 residues: CASSYRTGGTDTQYF. The DNA for the CDR3 is TGTGCCAGCAGCTACCGGACAGGGGGCACAGATACGCAGTATTTT. Full variable domain (missing parts from reference TRBV7-2 and TRBJ2-3): GAGVSQSPSNKVTEKGKDVELRCDPISGHTALYWYRQSLGQGLEFLIYFQGNSAPDKSGLPSDRFSAERTGGSVSTLTIQRTQQEDSAVYLCASSYRTGGTDTQYFGPGTRLTVL.

The chain has TRBV9 and TRBJ1-2, with D uncertain. The CDR3 is 16 amino acids. Per the germline V gene, CDR1 is SGDLS and CDR2 is YYNGEE. V gave up 2 bases and J gave up 3 bases, with 17 bases separating them. This CDR3 is CASSVGMSRTYYGYTF. CDR3 DNA sequence: TGTGCCAGCAGCGTGGGGATGAGTAGGACTTACTATGGCTACACCTTC.

About this clonotype itself: A much larger clone sits a single nucleotide away, making a read error possible. The chain employs TRBV3-1 and TRBJ2-7; D may be TRBD1 (6 bases). Germline V CDR1 and CDR2: LGHDT, YNNKEL (reference sequence). The CDR3 length is 13 residues. V was pared by 3 bases and J by 11 bases, with 17 bases between. CDR3 amino acids: CASSQAGTRYEYF. In DNA form, the CDR3 reads TGTGCCAGCAGCCAGGCCGGGACAAGGTATGAGTACTTC.

This clonotype turned up a few times. The genes are TRBV10-2 and TRBJ1-2, with 7 bases matching TRBD1. The CDR3 sequence is 15 residues long. The trim removed 0 bases at V and 4 bases at J, leaving 5 bases unmatched. In germline, CDR1 is WSHSY, CDR2 SAAADI. The CDR3 sequence: CASSESRDSFYGYTF. The DNA of the CDR3 is TGCGCCAGCAGTGAGTCAAGGGACAGCTTCTATGGCTACACCTTC.